One sample yielded the 23 T cell receptor beta chains listed below, sequenced in a study of shared clonotypes between healthy human individuals (dated by TCRdb to the early 2020s). To prepare the library, the immunoSEQ multiplex PCR assay was applied. TCRdb's version of the immuneACCESS table is confined to in-frame rearrangements and falls short of the full clone set. An unresolved V gene accounts for under half of the shortfall where checked; the remainder is of unknown origin. Across this sample there are approximately 510,000 clones, with 79% seen only once. The ten largest clones capture 10% to 15% of the sample. Material for sequencing was PBMCs. The source of these receptors is a middle-aged woman in good health. Some clones in this sample may be carry-over from other donors' samples.

V is TRBV6-5 and J is TRBJ2-7, with 8 bases fitting TRBD2. The germline CDR1 and CDR2 sequences are MNHEY and SVGAGI. V was clipped by 6 bases and J by 5 bases; unmatched bases: 9. The CDR3 extends over 14 amino acids. The CDR3 DNA follows: TGTGCCAGCAGAAAAACGGGAGGGTCACACGAGCAGTACTTC. Protein sequence: CASRKTGGSHEQYF.

The chain couples TRBV5-1 to TRBJ1-3, with TRBD1 as a possible D gene (5 bases). The ends were cut back, 3 bases at V and 2 bases at J, with 12 bases in the middle. CDR1 is SGHRS and CDR2 is YFSETQ in the germline V gene. The CDR3 has 15 amino acids. This chain's CDR3 is CASSSGRTAGNTIYF. The CDR3 DNA sequence: TGCGCCAGCAGCTCGGGACGGACGGCTGGAAACACCATATATTTT.

The chain combines TRBV28 with TRBJ2-7, with D perhaps TRBD1 or TRBD2 (6 bases each). The germline V gene has CDR1 MDHEN and CDR2 SYDVKM. This CDR3 region has 16 residues. V lost 7 bases to trimming and J lost 5 bases, with 24 bases between them. CDR3 protein: CASTPGGGRGANEQYF. CDR3 sequence (DNA): TGTGCCAGCACCCCTGGTGGGGGAAGGGGGGCAAACGAGCAGTACTTC.

This chain links TRBV5-1 with TRBJ1-1, with D uncertain. Trimming stripped 4 bases from V and 1 base from J, with 11 bases between. CDR3 length equals 14 residues. Germline values: CDR1 SGHRS, CDR2 YFSETQ. The CDR3, as DNA: TGCGCCAGCAGCCACGAGAGGAGGAACACTGAAGCTTTCTTT. Protein product: CASSHERRNTEAFF. Looking up the rest from reference TRBV5-1 and TRBJ1-1 gives the full variable domain: KAGVTQTPRYLIKTRGQQVTLSCSPISGHRSVSWYQQTPGQGLQFLFEYFSETQRNKGNFPGRFSGRQFSNSRSEMNVSTLELGDSALYLCASSHERRNTEAFFGQGTRLTVV.

The V call is TRBV5-1, the J call TRBJ2-7, with D tentatively TRBD1 or TRBD2 (6 bases each). V was cut by 4 bases and J by 6 bases, with 23 bases left in between. The germline V gene has CDR1 SGHRS and CDR2 YFSETQ. The CDR3 totals 16 residues. The CDR3 sequence: CASSPLTGAGLTEQYF. The CDR3 nucleotides are TGCGCCAGCAGCCCCCTGACGGGGGCCGGTTTAACCGAGCAGTACTTC.

This clone was seen a single time. V gene TRBV29-1 combines with J gene TRBJ2-2; maybe TRBD1 (6 bases). The CDR3 covers 14 residues. V was clipped by 2 bases and J by 7 bases, with 14 bases between them. From germline, CDR1 is SQVTM and CDR2 ANQGSEA. CDR3 sequence reads: CSVERRGGFGELFF. The DNA for the CDR3 is TGCAGCGTTGAACGACGAGGGGGATTCGGGGAGCTGTTTTTT.

This sequence joins TRBV7-2 and TRBJ1-1; possibly TRBD1 for D (6 bases). This CDR3 comprises 16 residues. CDR1 and CDR2 (germline): SGHTA, FQGNSA. The ends were cut back, 1 base at V and 1 base at J, with 13 bases in the middle. CDR3 loop: CASSLGVGARNTEAFF. The CDR3 DNA follows: TGTGCCAGCAGCTTAGGGGTGGGGGCAAGGAACACTGAAGCTTTCTTT.

The V call is TRBV18, the J call TRBJ1-3; maybe TRBD1 (5 bases). Germline-derived CDR1 and CDR2 are KGHSH and LQKENI. V was shortened by 2 bases and J by 8 bases, with 13 bases between the two germline ends. The CDR3 has 14 residues. CDR3 DNA sequence: TGTGCCAGCTCACCATCCGGGACGGATCACACCATATATTTT. This codes for CASSPSGTDHTIYF.

The chain has TRBV27 and TRBJ2-1; no firm D call. V was shortened by 7 bases and J by 6 bases, with 10 bases between the two germline ends. Germline V gene sequence: CDR1 MNHEY, CDR2 SMNVEV (reference sequence). The CDR3 sequence is 12 residues long. Here the CDR3 reads CASNGSPNEQFF. CDR3 coding DNA: TGTGCCAGCAATGGAAGCCCCAATGAGCAGTTCTTC.

The gene calls are TRBV15 and TRBJ2-3, with D possibly TRBD2 on 6 matching bases. V lost 1 base and J lost 4, with 15 bases in between. CDR1 and CDR2 from the germline V gene are LNHNV and YYDKDF (reference sequence). The CDR3 covers 16 residues. In DNA form, the CDR3 reads TGTGCCACCAGCAGAGGTAGCGGTGAGGGATCAGATACGCAGTATTTT. Translation gives CATSRGSGEGSDTQYF.

This clone was recorded a few times. The DNA for the CDR3 is TGTGCCAGCAGCTCGACAGGGGGAACCAACACTGAAGCTTTCTTT. Residues: CASSSTGGTNTEAFF. The genes are TRBV7-3 and TRBJ1-1; 9 nucleotides agree with TRBD1. This CDR3 region has 15 residues. V lost 4 bases and J lost 2; bases outside the gene matches: 5. The germline V gene has CDR1 SGHTA and CDR2 FQGTGA.

V and J are TRBV10-2 and TRBJ2-1; D possibly corresponds to TRBD1 (5 bases). Germline CDR1 reads WSHSY; CDR2 reads SAAADI. The length of the CDR3 is 13 residues. Deletions cut 5 bases from V and 4 bases from J, with 9 bases between. This CDR3 reads CASSPGIYNEQFF. The CDR3 DNA sequence: TGCGCCAGCAGTCCAGGGATTTACAATGAGCAGTTCTTC.

J is TRBJ1-1 and V is TRBV29-1, with 9 bases lining up with TRBD1. CDR1 and CDR2 (germline): SQVTM, ANQGSEA. There are 12 residues in the CDR3. Losses at the gene ends were 7 bases for V and 6 bases for J; bases not matched to a gene: 6. CDR3 sequence reads: CSADRGGAEAFF. The CDR3 DNA is TGCAGCGCTGACAGGGGGGGAGCTGAAGCTTTCTTT.

This chain links TRBV5-1 with TRBJ2-3; maybe TRBD2 (5 bases). V was shortened by 3 bases and J by 2 bases, with 13 bases between the two germline ends. The CDR3 runs to 15 residues. Per germline, CDR1 SGHRS and CDR2 YFSETQ. CDR3 protein: CASSSPTTNTDTQYF. As DNA, the CDR3 is TGCGCCAGCAGCTCACCGACTACCAACACAGATACGCAGTATTTT.

The chain joins TRBV18 to TRBJ1-5, with no clear D. V lost 8 bases and J lost 2, with 19 bases in between. The length of the CDR3 is 16 residues. CDR1 and CDR2 (germline): KGHSH, LQKENI. CDR3: CASPPRAEYGNQPQHF. Written as DNA, the CDR3 is TGTGCCAGCCCGCCAAGGGCCGAATATGGCAATCAGCCCCAGCATTTT.

The chain links TRBV27 to TRBJ2-7; D uncertain. Between the trimmed V and J ends, which lost 2 bases and 3 bases, there was a span of 8 bases. Germline-derived CDR1 and CDR2 are MNHEY and SMNVEV (reference sequence). This CDR3 comprises 13 residues. The CDR3 sequence is CASSLRIYYEQYF. The DNA of the CDR3 is TGTGCCAGCAGTTTACGGATTTACTACGAGCAGTACTTC.

This clone was observed a few times. This chain connects TRBV7-2 to TRBJ2-7; D call uncertain. This CDR3 spans 13 amino acids. The V end was cut by 5 bases, the J end by 0 bases, with 8 bases between. The germline V gene encodes CDR1 SGHTA and CDR2 FQGNSA. This CDR3 is CASSKTPSYEQYF. The CDR3 region has the DNA TGTGCCAGCAGCAAGACACCCTCCTACGAGCAGTACTTC.

The V gene is TRBV28, the J gene TRBJ2-5; 7 bases line up with TRBD2. The germline V gene has CDR1 MDHEN and CDR2 SYDVKM. Trimming cost V 6 bases and J 1 base; bases outside gene matches: 5. The CDR3 runs to 14 residues. In DNA, the CDR3 is TGTGCCAGCAGCCTGGGACTACCCCAAGAGACCCAGTACTTC. Protein: CASSLGLPQETQYF.

The chain couples TRBV2 to TRBJ2-3, with D tentatively TRBD2 (5 bases). CDR3 size: 14 residues. Per the germline V gene, CDR1 is SNHLY and CDR2 is FYNNEI. The V end lost 3 bases, the J end lost 2 bases, and 9 bases lay between the germline ends. CDR3 sequence (DNA): TGTGCCAGCAGTGAGACTACCTACACAGATACGCAGTATTTT. It encodes CASSETTYTDTQYF.

This clone was detected only a few times. The chain couples TRBV7-9 to TRBJ2-1, with D maybe TRBD1 (5 bases). The CDR3 has 14 amino acids. V was clipped by 4 bases and J by 2 bases, with 9 bases between them. CDR1 SEHNR and CDR2 FQNEAQ come from the germline V gene (reference sequence). The CDR3 DNA follows: TGTGCCAGCAGCTCAACGACAGCCTACAATGAGCAGTTCTTC. Translation gives CASSSTTAYNEQFF.

This chain uses TRBV30 with TRBJ2-2; maybe TRBD1 (6 bases). V lost 0 bases, J lost 2 bases, and 10 bases lay in between. Germline CDR1 is GTSNPN and CDR2 is SVGIG (reference sequence). The CDR3 contains 15 residues. Here the CDR3 DNA reads TGTGCCTGGAGTGTCTGGGACAAAAACACCGGGGAGCTGTTTTTT. Its translation is CAWSVWDKNTGELFF.

This chain links TRBV6-6 with TRBJ2-1; 12 positions agree with TRBD2. CDR1 and CDR2 from the germline V gene are MNHNY and SVGAGI (reference sequence). J lost 6 bases, V lost 7 bases, and 10 bases had no gene match. The CDR3 contains 16 residues. The CDR3 nucleotides read TGTGCCAGCATGGGACGACTAGCGGGAGTTCTCAATGAGCAGTTCTTC. Amino acids: CASMGRLAGVLNEQFF.

This chain links TRBV11-2 with TRBJ2-1; D unresolved. The CDR3 spans 15 residues. The V gene lost 3 bases and the J gene lost 6 bases, with 15 bases spanning the gap. Germline lookup yields CDR1 SGHAT and CDR2 FQNNGV. In nucleotides, the CDR3 is TGTGCCAGCAGCTTTGGTCTACCCAGAGGCAATGAGCAGTTCTTC. Translated, it gives CASSFGLPRGNEQFF.